This is a list of T cell receptor beta chains from one sample in a study of T cell changes during pregnancy in multiple sclerosis. Libraries were prepared by immunoSEQ multiplex PCR; TCRdb keeps only in-frame clonotypes and omits some of them. This table has more than 35,000 clones, 90% to 95% appearing once. Sequencing was performed on CD8+ T cells from peripheral blood mononuclear cells, taken in the third trimester of pregnancy. The receptors originated from a female donor with multiple sclerosis, enrolled in a pregnancy study. Each CDR3 is given with its conserved first and last residue. The order of the fields is CDR3 protein, CDR3 DNA, V gene, D gene, clone size, J gene. D genes are given only for firm matches. Some rows mark clone size as missing; the rest say once, few, many or name a class of expanded clone.

cdr3_aa: CASMGGSDTQYF
cdr3_nt: TGTGCCAGCATGGGGGGGTCAGATACGCAGTATTTT
v_call: TRBV2
d_call: TRBD2
clone_size: NA
j_call: TRBJ2-3

cdr3_aa: CASSLAVDTQYF
cdr3_nt: TGTGCCAGCAGCTTAGCGGTGGATACGCAGTATTTT
v_call: TRBV11-2
d_call: NA
clone_size: NA
j_call: TRBJ2-3

cdr3_aa: CASAGTGPGDNYGYTF
cdr3_nt: TGTGCCAGCGCCGGGACAGGGCCCGGGGATAACTATGGCTACACCTTC
v_call: TRBV25-1
d_call: TRBD1
clone_size: NA
j_call: TRBJ1-2

cdr3_aa: CASSESRGPTNDEQYF
cdr3_nt: TGTGCCAGCAGTGAAAGCAGGGGGCCTACGAATGATGAGCAGTACTTC
v_call: TRBV2
d_call: TRBD1
clone_size: NA
j_call: TRBJ2-7

cdr3_aa: CASSLGSGVFHEQYF
cdr3_nt: TGTGCCAGCAGCTTGGGCTCGGGGGTTTTTCACGAGCAGTACTTC
v_call: TRBV5-8
d_call: NA
clone_size: NA
j_call: TRBJ2-7

cdr3_aa: CASSSNDTHLYSNQPQHF
cdr3_nt: TGTGCCAGCAGCTCGAATGATACGCACCTATATAGCAATCAGCCCCAGCATTTT
v_call: TRBV7-3
d_call: NA
clone_size: NA
j_call: TRBJ1-5

cdr3_aa: CASSYPSLQGHTEAFF
cdr3_nt: TGTGCCAGCAGTTACCCAAGCTTACAGGGTCACACTGAAGCTTTCTTT
v_call: TRBV6-5
d_call: NA
clone_size: NA
j_call: TRBJ1-1

cdr3_aa: CASSVYDNYEQYF
cdr3_nt: TGTGCCAGCAGCGTGTATGACAATTACGAGCAGTACTTC
v_call: TRBV9
d_call: NA
clone_size: NA
j_call: TRBJ2-7

cdr3_aa: CASSLGQGLEAFF
cdr3_nt: TGTGCCAGCAGCTTAGGGCAGGGTCTTGAAGCTTTCTTT
v_call: TRBV13
d_call: NA
clone_size: NA
j_call: TRBJ1-1

cdr3_aa: CASSLEQQSSYEQYF
cdr3_nt: TGTGCCAGCAGCTTAGAGCAACAGAGTTCCTACGAGCAGTACTTC
v_call: TRBV7-9
d_call: NA
clone_size: NA
j_call: TRBJ2-7

cdr3_aa: CASSLGQPQPQHF
cdr3_nt: TGTGCCAGCAGTTTAGGACAGCCGCAGCCCCAGCATTTT
v_call: TRBV27
d_call: NA
clone_size: NA
j_call: TRBJ1-5

cdr3_aa: CASRCPDTGELFF
cdr3_nt: TGTGCCAGCAGATGCCCGGACACCGGGGAGCTGTTTTTT
v_call: TRBV27
d_call: NA
clone_size: NA
j_call: TRBJ2-2

cdr3_aa: CASSLGGGSYEQYF
cdr3_nt: TGTGCCAGCAGCTTAGGAGGGGGCTCCTACGAGCAGTACTTC
v_call: TRBV11-2
d_call: NA
clone_size: NA
j_call: TRBJ2-7

cdr3_aa: CSVDGGFTDTQYF
cdr3_nt: TGCAGCGTTGACGGGGGATTCACAGATACGCAGTATTTT
v_call: TRBV29-1
d_call: NA
clone_size: NA
j_call: TRBJ2-3

cdr3_aa: CASSQGQGAYEQYF
cdr3_nt: TGCGCCAGCAGCCAAGGACAGGGTGCCTACGAGCAGTACTTC
v_call: TRBV4-1
d_call: TRBD1
clone_size: NA
j_call: TRBJ2-7

cdr3_aa: CASSPYGGREQYF
cdr3_nt: TGCGCCAGCAGCCCATACGGGGGGCGAGAGCAGTACTTC
v_call: TRBV4-1
d_call: NA
clone_size: NA
j_call: TRBJ2-7

cdr3_aa: CASSQTADTQYF
cdr3_nt: TGTGCCAGCAGCCAGACAGCTGATACGCAGTATTTT
v_call: TRBV7-9
d_call: NA
clone_size: NA
j_call: TRBJ2-3

cdr3_aa: CASSPPLLNTDTQYF
cdr3_nt: TGTGCCAGCAGCCCCCCTCTACTTAACACAGATACGCAGTATTTT
v_call: TRBV7-3
d_call: NA
clone_size: NA
j_call: TRBJ2-3

cdr3_aa: CASSAGGATNEKLFF
cdr3_nt: TGTGCCAGCAGTGCGGGCGGTGCAACTAATGAAAAACTGTTTTTT
v_call: TRBV9
d_call: NA
clone_size: NA
j_call: TRBJ1-4

cdr3_aa: CASTSGGNQPQHF
cdr3_nt: TGTGCCAGCACCTCAGGGGGGAATCAGCCCCAGCATTTT
v_call: TRBV27
d_call: TRBD1
clone_size: NA
j_call: TRBJ1-5

cdr3_aa: CASSEHRDYDEKLFF
cdr3_nt: TGTGCCAGCAGCGAACACCGGGACTACGATGAAAAACTGTTTTTT
v_call: TRBV9
d_call: NA
clone_size: NA
j_call: TRBJ1-4

cdr3_aa: CASSLLGGRGTDTQYF
cdr3_nt: TGTGCCAGCAGCTTATTGGGGGGTAGGGGAACAGATACGCAGTATTTT
v_call: TRBV7-8
d_call: NA
clone_size: NA
j_call: TRBJ2-3

cdr3_aa: CASSLGQGTDTQYF
cdr3_nt: TGTGCCAGCAGTTTAGGCCAGGGGACAGATACGCAGTATTTT
v_call: TRBV27
d_call: NA
clone_size: NA
j_call: TRBJ2-3

cdr3_aa: CASTLTGRGGGQYF
cdr3_nt: TGTGCCAGCACCCTGACTGGGCGGGGCGGAGGGCAGTACTTC
v_call: TRBV11-2
d_call: NA
clone_size: NA
j_call: TRBJ2-7

cdr3_aa: CSAPTGGEQFF
cdr3_nt: TGCAGTGCACCAACAGGGGGCGAGCAGTTCTTC
v_call: TRBV20-1
d_call: TRBD1
clone_size: once
j_call: TRBJ2-1

cdr3_aa: CASSLLQGDSPLHF
cdr3_nt: TGTGCCAGCAGCTTATTGCAGGGCGATTCACCCCTCCACTTT
v_call: TRBV7-9
d_call: NA
clone_size: NA
j_call: TRBJ1-6

cdr3_aa: CASSQDRNYGYTF
cdr3_nt: TGTGCCAGCAGCCAAGATCGTAACTATGGCTACACCTTC
v_call: TRBV14
d_call: NA
clone_size: once
j_call: TRBJ1-2

cdr3_aa: CAWAGGTGGFSYEQYF
cdr3_nt: TGTGCCTGGGCGGGGGGGACAGGAGGATTCTCCTACGAGCAGTACTTC
v_call: TRBV30
d_call: NA
clone_size: NA
j_call: TRBJ2-7

cdr3_aa: CASSFWGGAFF
cdr3_nt: TGTGCCAGCAGTTTTTGGGGGGGAGCTTTCTTT
v_call: TRBV27
d_call: NA
clone_size: NA
j_call: TRBJ1-1

cdr3_aa: CASSLAGPVSSYEQYF
cdr3_nt: TGTGCCAGCAGCTTGGCAGGCCCCGTCAGCTCCTACGAGCAGTACTTC
v_call: TRBV5-4
d_call: NA
clone_size: NA
j_call: TRBJ2-7

cdr3_aa: CASSVGRPHSNQPQHF
cdr3_nt: TGTGCCAGCAGCGTAGGGCGGCCTCATAGCAATCAGCCCCAGCATTTT
v_call: TRBV9
d_call: NA
clone_size: NA
j_call: TRBJ1-5

cdr3_aa: CAAYPGGSQETQYF
cdr3_nt: TGTGCCGCCTATCCCGGGGGGTCCCAAGAGACCCAGTACTTC
v_call: TRBV6-1
d_call: TRBD2
clone_size: NA
j_call: TRBJ2-5

cdr3_aa: CASSDRTINYEQYF
cdr3_nt: TGCGCCAGCAGTGATAGGACTATAAACTACGAGCAGTACTTC
v_call: TRBV10-1
d_call: NA
clone_size: NA
j_call: TRBJ2-7

cdr3_aa: CASSLGGSGGPHLEQFF
cdr3_nt: TGTGCCAGCAGCCTTGGGGGTAGCGGGGGACCACACTTAGAGCAGTTCTTC
v_call: TRBV7-8
d_call: TRBD2
clone_size: NA
j_call: TRBJ2-1

cdr3_aa: CASSLGQFQETQYF
cdr3_nt: TGTGCCAGCAGCTTAGGCCAATTCCAAGAGACCCAGTACTTC
v_call: TRBV13
d_call: NA
clone_size: NA
j_call: TRBJ2-5

cdr3_aa: CASSATQGYEQYF
cdr3_nt: TGTGCCAGTAGTGCCACTCAGGGCTACGAGCAGTACTTC
v_call: TRBV19
d_call: NA
clone_size: NA
j_call: TRBJ2-7

cdr3_aa: CASSQECISPNQPQHF
cdr3_nt: TGTGCCAGCAGCCAAGAATGCATTAGTCCCAATCAGCCCCAGCATTTT
v_call: TRBV14
d_call: NA
clone_size: NA
j_call: TRBJ1-5

cdr3_aa: CASSKMCRGPGANVLTF
cdr3_nt: TGTGCCAGCAGCAAAATGTGTAGGGGGCCTGGGGCCAACGTCCTGACTTTC
v_call: TRBV21-1
d_call: NA
clone_size: NA
j_call: TRBJ2-6

cdr3_aa: CASRQDRDSYEQYF
cdr3_nt: TGTGCCAGTAGGCAGGACAGGGACTCCTACGAGCAGTACTTC
v_call: TRBV19
d_call: TRBD1
clone_size: NA
j_call: TRBJ2-7